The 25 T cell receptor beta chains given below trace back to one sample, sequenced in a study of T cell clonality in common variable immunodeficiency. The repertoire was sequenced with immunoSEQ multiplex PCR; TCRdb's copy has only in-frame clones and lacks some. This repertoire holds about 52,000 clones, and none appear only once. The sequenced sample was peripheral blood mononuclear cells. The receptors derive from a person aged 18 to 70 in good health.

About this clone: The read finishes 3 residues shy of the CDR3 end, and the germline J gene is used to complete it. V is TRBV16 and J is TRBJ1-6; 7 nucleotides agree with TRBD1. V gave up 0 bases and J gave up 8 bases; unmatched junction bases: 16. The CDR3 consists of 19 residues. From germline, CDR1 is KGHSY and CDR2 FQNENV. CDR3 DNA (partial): TGTGCCAGCAGCCAATCGATAGAGGGGGCCCGGGGGTTTTATTCACCC. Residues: CASSQSIEGARGFYSP. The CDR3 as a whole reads CASSQSIEGARGFYSPLHF.

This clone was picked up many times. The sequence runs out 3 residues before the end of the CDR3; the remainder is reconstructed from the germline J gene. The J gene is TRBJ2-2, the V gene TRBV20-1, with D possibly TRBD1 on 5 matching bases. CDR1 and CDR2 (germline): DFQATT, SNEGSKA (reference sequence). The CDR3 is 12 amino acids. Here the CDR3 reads CSAGHRNSPLFF. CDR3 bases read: TGCAGTGCAGGTCACAGGAATTCACCG.

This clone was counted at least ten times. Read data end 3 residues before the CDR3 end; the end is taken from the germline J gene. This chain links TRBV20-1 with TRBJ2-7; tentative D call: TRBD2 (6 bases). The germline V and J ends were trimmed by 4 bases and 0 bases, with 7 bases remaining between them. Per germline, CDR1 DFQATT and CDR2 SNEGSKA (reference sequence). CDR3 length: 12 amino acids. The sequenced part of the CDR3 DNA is TGCAGTGCTACGCGGGACTCCTACGAG. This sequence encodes CSATRDSYE. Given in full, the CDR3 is CSATRDSYEQYF.

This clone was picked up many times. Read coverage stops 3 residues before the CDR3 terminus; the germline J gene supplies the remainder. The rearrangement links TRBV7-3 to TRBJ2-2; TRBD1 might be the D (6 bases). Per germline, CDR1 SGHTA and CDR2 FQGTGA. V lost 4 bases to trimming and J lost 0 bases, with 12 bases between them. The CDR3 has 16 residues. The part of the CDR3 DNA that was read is TGTGCCAGCAGCTCTACCGGGACAACGAACACCGGGGAG. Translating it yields CASSSTGTTNTGE. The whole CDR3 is CASSSTGTTNTGELFF.

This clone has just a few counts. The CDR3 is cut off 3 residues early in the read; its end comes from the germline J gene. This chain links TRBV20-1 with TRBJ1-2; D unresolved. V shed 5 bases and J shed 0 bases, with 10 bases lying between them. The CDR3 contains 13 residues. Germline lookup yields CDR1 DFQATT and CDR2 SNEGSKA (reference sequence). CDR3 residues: CSALLTANYGYTF. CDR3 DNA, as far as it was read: TGCAGTGCTTTGCTAACAGCTAACTATGGC.

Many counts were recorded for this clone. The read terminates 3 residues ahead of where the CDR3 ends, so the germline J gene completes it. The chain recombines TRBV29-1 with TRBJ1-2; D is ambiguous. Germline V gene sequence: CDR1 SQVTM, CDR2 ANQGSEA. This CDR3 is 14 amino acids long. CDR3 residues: CSVVERNRHGGYTF. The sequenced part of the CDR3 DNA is TGCAGCGTTGTCGAAAGGAACCGGCACGGGGGC.

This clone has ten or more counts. The CDR3 sequence: CATQGSGSPLHF. The CDR3 bases that were read are TGTGCCACCCAGGGGAGCGGTTCACCC. The chain uses TRBV19 and TRBJ1-6; maybe TRBD1 (6 bases). The missing CDR3 end, 3 residues past where the read stops, is filled in from the germline J gene. Germline V gene sequence: CDR1 LNHDA, CDR2 SQIVND (reference sequence). This CDR3 has 12 residues. Trimming took off 10 bases at V and 9 bases at J, with 13 bases between the two ends. The full variable domain, its missing parts supplied by reference TRBV19 and TRBJ1-6, is DGGITQSPKYLFRKEGQNVTLSCEQNLNHDAMYWYRQDPGQGLRLIYYSQIVNDFQKGDIAEGYSVSREKKESFPLTVTSAQKNPTAFYLCATQGSGSPLHFGNGTRLTVT.

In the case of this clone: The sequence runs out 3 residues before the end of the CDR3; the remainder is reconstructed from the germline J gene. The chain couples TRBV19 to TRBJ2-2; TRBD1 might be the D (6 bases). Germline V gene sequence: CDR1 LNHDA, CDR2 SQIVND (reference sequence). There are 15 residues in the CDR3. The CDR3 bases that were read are TGTGCCAGTAGTGAAACAGGGAGCACTAATGAAAAG. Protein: CASSETGSTNEK. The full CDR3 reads CASSETGSTNEKLFF.

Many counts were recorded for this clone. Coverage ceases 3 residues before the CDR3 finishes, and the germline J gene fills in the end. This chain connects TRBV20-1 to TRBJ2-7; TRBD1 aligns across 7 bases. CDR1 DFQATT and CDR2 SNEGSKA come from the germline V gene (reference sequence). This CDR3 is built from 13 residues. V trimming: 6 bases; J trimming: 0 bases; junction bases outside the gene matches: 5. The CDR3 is CSAPRGSSYEQYF. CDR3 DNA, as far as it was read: TGCAGTGCACCCAGGGGGAGCTCCTACGAG.

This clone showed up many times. The CDR3 loop is CASSPRVMRNTEAFF. The sequenced CDR3 bases are TGTGCCAGCAGCCCCCGGGTGATGAGGAACACTGAA. The chain joins TRBV7-8 to TRBJ1-1; D is ambiguous. The read terminates 3 residues ahead of where the CDR3 ends, so the germline J gene completes it. CDR3 size: 15 residues. Trimming shortened V by 5 bases and J by 1 base, and 14 bases separated the two germline ends. Germline V gene lookup returns CDR1 SGHVS and CDR2 FQNEAQ.

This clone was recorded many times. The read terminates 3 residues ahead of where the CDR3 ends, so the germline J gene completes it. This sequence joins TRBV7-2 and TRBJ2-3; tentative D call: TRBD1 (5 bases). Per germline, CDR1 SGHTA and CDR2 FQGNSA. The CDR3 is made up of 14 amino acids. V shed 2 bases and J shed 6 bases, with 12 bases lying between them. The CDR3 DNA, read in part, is TGTGCCAGCAGCTTAAGGGGCCCCACGGATACG. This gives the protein CASSLRGPTDT. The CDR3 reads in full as CASSLRGPTDTQYF.

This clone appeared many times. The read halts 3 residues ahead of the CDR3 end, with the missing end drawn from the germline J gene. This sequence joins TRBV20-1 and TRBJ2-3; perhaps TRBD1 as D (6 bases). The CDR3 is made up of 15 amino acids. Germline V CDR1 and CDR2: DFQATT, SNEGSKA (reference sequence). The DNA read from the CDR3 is TGCAGTGCTAGAGCCCCAGACAGGCCCCAAGAGACG. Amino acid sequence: CSARAPDRPQET. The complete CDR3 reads CSARAPDRPQETQYF.

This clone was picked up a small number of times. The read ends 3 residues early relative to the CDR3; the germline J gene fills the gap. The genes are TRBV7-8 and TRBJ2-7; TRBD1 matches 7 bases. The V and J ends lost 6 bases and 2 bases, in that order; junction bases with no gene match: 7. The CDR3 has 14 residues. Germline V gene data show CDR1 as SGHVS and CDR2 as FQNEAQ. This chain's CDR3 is CASRLTGSPYEQYF. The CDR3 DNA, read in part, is TGTGCCAGCAGGCTGACAGGGTCACCCTACGAG.

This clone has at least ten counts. The CDR3 DNA, read in part, is TGCAGCGTTGTCAGGGGGACAGATACG. Translating gives CSVVRGTDT. The full CDR3 protein reads CSVVRGTDTQYF. The chain employs TRBV29-1 and TRBJ2-3, with 7 bases fitting TRBD1. The missing CDR3 end, 3 residues past where the read stops, is filled in from the germline J gene. The CDR3 has 12 amino acids. Germline V lookup: CDR1 SQVTM, CDR2 ANQGSEA. V was pared by 4 bases and J by 3 bases, with 1 base of the junction left unmatched.

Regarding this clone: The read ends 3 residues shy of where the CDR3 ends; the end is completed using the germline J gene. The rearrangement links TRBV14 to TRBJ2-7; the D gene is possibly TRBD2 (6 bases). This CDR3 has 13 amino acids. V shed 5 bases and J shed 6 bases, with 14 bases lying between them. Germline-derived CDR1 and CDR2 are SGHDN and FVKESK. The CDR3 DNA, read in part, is TGTGCCAGCAGCAGGGACTTAGGCTCCGAG. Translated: CASSRDLGSE. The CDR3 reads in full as CASSRDLGSEQYF.

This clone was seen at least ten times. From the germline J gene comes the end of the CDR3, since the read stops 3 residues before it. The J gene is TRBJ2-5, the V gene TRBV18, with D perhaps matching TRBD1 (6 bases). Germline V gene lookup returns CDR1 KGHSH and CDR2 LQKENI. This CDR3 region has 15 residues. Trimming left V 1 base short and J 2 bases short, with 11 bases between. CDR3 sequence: CASSPRDIIQETQYF. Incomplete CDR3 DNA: TGTGCCAGCTCACCACGGGACATCATACAAGAGACC.

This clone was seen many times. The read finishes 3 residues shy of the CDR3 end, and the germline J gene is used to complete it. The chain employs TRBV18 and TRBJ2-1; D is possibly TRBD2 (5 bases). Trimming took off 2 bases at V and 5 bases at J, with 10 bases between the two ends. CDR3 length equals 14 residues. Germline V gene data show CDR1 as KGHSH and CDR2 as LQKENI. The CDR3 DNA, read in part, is TGTGCCAGCTCACCAACTAGTTCCAACAATGAG. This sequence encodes CASSPTSSNNE. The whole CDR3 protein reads CASSPTSSNNEQFF. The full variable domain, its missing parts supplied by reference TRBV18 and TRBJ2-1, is NAGVMQNPRHLVRRRGQEARLRCSPMKGHSHVYWYRQLPEEGLKFMVYLQKENIIDESGMPKERFSAEFPKEGPSILRIQQVVRGDSAAYFCASSPTSSNNEQFFGPGTRLTVL.

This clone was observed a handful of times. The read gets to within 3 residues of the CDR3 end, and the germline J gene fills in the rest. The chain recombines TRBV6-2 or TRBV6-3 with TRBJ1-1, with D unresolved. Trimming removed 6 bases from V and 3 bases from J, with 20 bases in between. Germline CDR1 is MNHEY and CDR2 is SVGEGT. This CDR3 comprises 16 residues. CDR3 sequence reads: CASSSPHQRVDTEAFF. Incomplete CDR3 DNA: TGTGCCAGCAGCTCGCCTCACCAGAGGGTAGACACTGAA.

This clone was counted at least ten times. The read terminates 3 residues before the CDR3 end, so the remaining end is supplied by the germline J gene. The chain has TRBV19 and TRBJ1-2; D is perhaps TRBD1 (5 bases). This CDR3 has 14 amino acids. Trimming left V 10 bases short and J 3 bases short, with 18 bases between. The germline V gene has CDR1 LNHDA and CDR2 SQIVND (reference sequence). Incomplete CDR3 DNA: TGTGCCACCGAACTGGGTGCAGGGCACTATGGC. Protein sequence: CATELGAGHYG. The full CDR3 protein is CATELGAGHYGYTF.

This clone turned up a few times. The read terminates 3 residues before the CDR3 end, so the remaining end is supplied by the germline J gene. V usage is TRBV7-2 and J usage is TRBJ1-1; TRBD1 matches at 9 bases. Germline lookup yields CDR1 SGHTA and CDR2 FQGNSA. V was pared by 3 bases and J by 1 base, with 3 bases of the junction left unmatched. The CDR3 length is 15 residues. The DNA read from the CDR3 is TGTGCCAGCAGCTTCTCGGGACAGGGGAACACTGAA. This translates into CASSFSGQGNTE. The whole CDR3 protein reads CASSFSGQGNTEAFF.

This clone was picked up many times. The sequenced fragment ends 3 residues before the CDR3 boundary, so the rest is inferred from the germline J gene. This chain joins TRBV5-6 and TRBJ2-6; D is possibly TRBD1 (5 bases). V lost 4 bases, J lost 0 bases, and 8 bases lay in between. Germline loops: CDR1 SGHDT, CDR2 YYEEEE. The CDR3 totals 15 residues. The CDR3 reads CASSGDSSGANVLTF. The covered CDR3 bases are TGTGCCAGCAGCGGAGACAGCTCTGGGGCCAACGTC.

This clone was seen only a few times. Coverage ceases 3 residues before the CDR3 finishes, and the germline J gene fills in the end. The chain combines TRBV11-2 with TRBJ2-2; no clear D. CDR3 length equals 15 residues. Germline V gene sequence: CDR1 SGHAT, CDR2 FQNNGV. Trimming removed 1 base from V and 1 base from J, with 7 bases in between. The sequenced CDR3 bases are TGTGCCAGCAGCTTAGTACTGAGGAACACCGGGGAG. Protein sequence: CASSLVLRNTGE. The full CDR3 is CASSLVLRNTGELFF.

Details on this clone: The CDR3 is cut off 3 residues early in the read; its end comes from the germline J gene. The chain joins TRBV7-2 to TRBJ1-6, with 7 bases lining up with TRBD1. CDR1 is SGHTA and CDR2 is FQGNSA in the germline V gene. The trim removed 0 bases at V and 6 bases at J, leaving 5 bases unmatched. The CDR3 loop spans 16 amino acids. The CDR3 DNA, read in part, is TGTGCCAGCAGCTTAGCCCCACAGGGGCGTAATTCACCC. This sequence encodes CASSLAPQGRNSP. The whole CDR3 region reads CASSLAPQGRNSPLHF.

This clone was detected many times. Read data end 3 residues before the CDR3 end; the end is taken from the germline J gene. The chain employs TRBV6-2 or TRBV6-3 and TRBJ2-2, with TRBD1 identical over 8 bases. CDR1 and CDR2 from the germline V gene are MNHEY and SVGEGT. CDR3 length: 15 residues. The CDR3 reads CASSYYSGGNEKLFF. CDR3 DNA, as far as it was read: TGTGCCAGCAGTTACTACTCAGGGGGCAATGAAAAG.

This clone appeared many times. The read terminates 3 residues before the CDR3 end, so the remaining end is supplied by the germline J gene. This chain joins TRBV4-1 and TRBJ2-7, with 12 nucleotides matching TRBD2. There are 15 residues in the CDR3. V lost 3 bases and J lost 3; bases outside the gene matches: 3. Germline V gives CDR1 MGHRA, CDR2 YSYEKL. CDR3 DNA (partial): TGCGCCAGCAGCCAGGGACTAGCGGGCTACTACGAG. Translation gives CASSQGLAGYYE. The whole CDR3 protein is CASSQGLAGYYEQYF.